This TCR beta chain was identified during a study of blood T cell repertoires in COVID-19. V was cut by 4 bases and J by 2 bases, with 13 bases left in between. The CDR3 runs 16 residues. Germline V CDR1 and CDR2: KGHDR, SFDVKD. Clones were sequenced by immunoSEQ multiplex PCR, and TCRdb holds only the in-frame ones, with some missing. The sample lists 60,000 to 85,000 clones, roughly 84% occurring once. This sequence originates from a man between 60 and 70 years old with COVID-19, enrolled during active disease. The source material was peripheral blood. The chain combines TRBV24-1 with TRBJ2-2; D might be TRBD2 (5 bases). The chain's CDR3 is CATSDTGILNTGELFF. CDR3 DNA: TGTGCCACCAGTGACACCGGGATCCTAAACACCGGGGAGCTGTTTTTT.